This T cell receptor beta chain originates from a study of blood T cell repertoires in COVID-19. Study-level information: Acute and convalescent COVID-19 samples came from the United States, Italy and Spain. Nucleic acid was either cDNA or gDNA, and it came from T cells, B-cell-depleted T cells, or PBMCs.

The authors' processing: Reference gene primer amplification in the assay estimated nucleated cell counts. Produced via immunoSEQ multiplex PCR; TCRdb's table is partial and in-frame only. V and J calls and clone size are copied from that table; D and trimming were computed from the DNA. The sample shows 55,000 to 75,000 clones, 70% to 80% of them seen only once. The CDR3 has 16 amino acids. Germline trimming cut 0 bases from V and 3 bases from J; bases unmatched to any gene: 5. Germline-derived CDR1 and CDR2 are LGHDT and YNNKEL (reference sequence). A few counts support this clone. Other DNA sequences in the sample encode the same CDR3.

The sample taken for sequencing was peripheral blood. This receptor was identified in a woman in her 70s with acute or convalescent COVID-19. The rearrangement uses TRBV3-1 (or the pseudogene TRBV3-2) and TRBJ2-1; 7 bases match TRBD2. This CDR3 reads CASSQDKLAVYNEQFF. The CDR3 region has the DNA TGTGCCAGCAGCCAAGATAAGCTAGCGGTCTACAATGAGCAGTTCTTC.